This passage covers 22 T cell receptor beta chains from one sample sequenced in a study of blood T cell repertoires in COVID-19. Measured with immunoSEQ multiplex PCR; TCRdb has only the in-frame clones, and not every one. The sample includes roughly 86,000 clones, roughly 86% of them seen just once. Sequences were obtained from peripheral blood. The receptors shown here come from a human donor in a cohort sampled during active COVID-19.

The rearrangement joins TRBV28 to TRBJ1-2; TRBD1 matches 9 bases. There are 15 residues in the CDR3. V shed 7 bases, J shed 2 bases, and the junction held 8 bases outside the gene matches. Looked up from germline, CDR1 is MDHEN and CDR2 is SYDVKM. This CDR3 is CASNLKGTGNYGYTF. The CDR3 DNA follows: TGTGCCAGCAATCTAAAAGGGACAGGGAACTATGGCTACACCTTC.

The rearrangement links TRBV6-5 to TRBJ1-5; the D gene is possibly TRBD1 (5 bases). CDR1 is MNHEY and CDR2 is SVGAGI in the germline V gene. The germline V and J ends were trimmed by 2 bases and 2 bases, with 10 bases remaining between them. The CDR3 contains 15 residues. The CDR3, as DNA: TGTGCCAGCAGTTACCGAAGGGGCGGCAATCAGCCCCAGCATTTT. It is translated as CASSYRRGGNQPQHF.

The gene calls are TRBV5-1 and TRBJ2-7; 8 bases match TRBD1. Germline V lookup: CDR1 SGHRS, CDR2 YFSETQ. V was clipped by 0 bases and J by 7 bases; unmatched bases: 6. The CDR3 is made up of 14 amino acids. The CDR3: CASSLDPGGREQYF. The CDR3 DNA reads TGCGCCAGCAGCTTGGATCCAGGGGGCAGGGAGCAGTACTTC.

The chain uses TRBV2 and TRBJ2-7, with a tentative D call TRBD2 (5 bases). V was clipped by 6 bases and J by 3 bases, with 9 bases between them. From germline, CDR1 is SNHLY and CDR2 FYNNEI. The CDR3 length is 12 residues. The CDR3 spells CASRPAGYEQYF. Here the CDR3 DNA reads TGTGCCAGCAGGCCGGCGGGCTACGAGCAGTACTTC.

The V gene is TRBV3-1 (or the pseudogene TRBV3-2), the J gene TRBJ1-2; TRBD1 matches at 9 bases. The CDR3 totals 17 residues. J lost 2 bases, V lost 1 base, and 8 bases had no gene match. Germline CDR1 LGHDT, CDR2 YNNKEL (reference sequence). In DNA form, the CDR3 reads TGTGCCAGCAGCCAAGCTTATGGAGACAGGGGGAACTATGGCTACACCTTC. Encoded protein: CASSQAYGDRGNYGYTF.

This clone was observed a few times. The DNA for the CDR3 is TGTGCCAGCAGCTTAACACAGGGTACCACTGAAGCTTTCTTT. Residues: CASSLTQGTTEAFF. The chain has TRBV7-3 and TRBJ1-1; D is possibly TRBD1 (6 bases). CDR1 and CDR2 from the germline V gene are SGHTA and FQGTGA. This CDR3 is built from 14 residues. V shed 0 bases and J shed 4 bases, with 9 bases lying between them.

The CDR3 loop reads CASSSQAYTEAFF. CDR3 sequence (DNA): TGTGCCAGCAGCTCACAGGCGTACACTGAAGCTTTCTTT. The rearrangement uses TRBV7-6 and TRBJ1-1; D might be TRBD1 (5 bases). The ends were cut back, 4 bases at V and 3 bases at J, with 9 bases in the middle. CDR3 length: 13 residues. Germline-derived CDR1 and CDR2 are SGHVS and FNYEAQ. The whole variable domain, filled in from reference TRBV7-6 and TRBJ1-1, reads GAGVSQSPRYKVTKRGQDVALRCDPISGHVSLYWYRQALGQGPEFLTYFNYEAQQDKSGLPNDRFSAERPEGSISTLTIQRTEQRDSAMYRCASSSQAYTEAFFGQGTRLTVV.

The J gene is TRBJ2-2, the V gene TRBV5-1; 8 bases are shared with TRBD1. CDR3 length: 16 amino acids. V dropped 1 base and J dropped 7; count of bases not matched to a gene: 9. Germline V gives CDR1 SGHRS, CDR2 YFSETQ. CDR3 DNA: TGCGCCAGCAGCTTGCCTCTCCCCGGGACAGGCGGGGAGCTGTTTTTT. It codes for CASSLPLPGTGGELFF.

The chain has TRBV6-5 and TRBJ1-5; TRBD1 matches 8 bases. The V gene end was trimmed by 1 base and the J gene end by 6 bases; junction bases not matched to a gene: 2. Germline V gene lookup returns CDR1 MNHEY and CDR2 SVGAGI. The CDR3 extends over 14 amino acids. The CDR3 spells CASSYYRGSQPQHF. The CDR3 DNA sequence: TGTGCCAGCAGTTACTACAGGGGGTCTCAGCCCCAGCATTTT.

The gene calls are TRBV7-3 and TRBJ2-3; D is ambiguous. The CDR3 has 13 amino acids. Trimming took 5 bases from V and 1 from J, leaving 7 bases between them. Germline CDR1 is SGHTA and CDR2 is FQGTGA. The CDR3 coding sequence is TGTGCCAGCAGCCTGAGTGGCACAGATACGCAGTATTTT. Its protein product is CASSLSGTDTQYF.

The chain has TRBV5-1 and TRBJ1-5, with 8 nucleotides matching TRBD1. CDR3 length equals 15 residues. Trimming took 5 bases from V and 3 from J; bases not matched to a gene: 7. CDR1 and CDR2 (germline): SGHRS, YFSETQ. The CDR3 here is CASRGGTGYNQPQHF. CDR3 nucleotides: TGCGCCAGCAGGGGTGGGACAGGATACAATCAGCCCCAGCATTTT.

The chain combines TRBV28 with TRBJ2-3; 9 nucleotides match TRBD1. CDR1 and CDR2 from the germline V gene are MDHEN and SYDVKM. This CDR3 comprises 17 residues. V lost 6 bases, J lost 1 base, and 11 bases stayed unmatched. CDR3 in amino acids: CASRHSWDRARTDTQYF. CDR3 nucleotides: TGTGCCAGCAGACACTCCTGGGACAGGGCCCGCACAGATACGCAGTATTTT.

V gene TRBV25-1 combines with J gene TRBJ2-3, with a weak D call TRBD1 (6 bases). The CDR3 spans 15 residues. V lost 5 bases to trimming and J lost 0 bases, with 12 bases between them. Germline CDR1 reads MGHDK; CDR2 reads SYGVNS. The CDR3 DNA reads TGTGCCAGCAGTCCCAGGGGCTTCAGCACAGATACGCAGTATTTT. Protein product: CASSPRGFSTDTQYF.

In nucleotides, the CDR3 is TGCGCCAGCAGCTTGCCGGGGGGCGCGTTCAGTGAGCAGTTCTTC. Protein product: CASSLPGGAFSEQFF. The V call is TRBV5-1, the J call TRBJ2-1; D may be TRBD2 (7 bases). V dropped 1 base and J dropped 9 bases, with 17 bases sitting between them. CDR1 and CDR2 from the germline V gene are SGHRS and YFSETQ. The CDR3 spans 15 residues. Drawing the rest from reference TRBV5-1 and TRBJ2-1, the complete variable domain is KAGVTQTPRYLIKTRGQQVTLSCSPISGHRSVSWYQQTPGQGLQFLFEYFSETQRNKGNFPGRFSGRQFSNSRSEMNVSTLELGDSALYLCASSLPGGAFSEQFFGPGTRLTVL.

This chain uses TRBV19 with TRBJ2-7, with TRBD1 matching 9 bases. CDR1 is LNHDA, CDR2 SQIVND, per germline (reference sequence). V lost 3 bases and J lost 3; bases outside the gene matches: 12. The CDR3 is made up of 17 amino acids. CDR3 protein: CASSMDPGQGIGYEQYF. The CDR3 DNA sequence: TGTGCCAGTAGTATGGACCCTGGACAGGGGATTGGCTACGAGCAGTACTTC.

This chain joins TRBV7-9 and TRBJ2-7; 7 positions match TRBD2. Germline V gives CDR1 SEHNR, CDR2 FQNEAQ (reference sequence). The CDR3 sequence is 16 residues long. The V and J ends lost 5 bases and 0 bases, in that order; junction bases with no gene match: 10. CDR3 bases: TGTGCCAGCAGCACCTCTGGGCGGGGGACCTCCTACGAGCAGTACTTC. Translating it yields CASSTSGRGTSYEQYF.

The chain links TRBV18 to TRBJ1-3; D possibly corresponds to TRBD1 (6 bases). The germline gives CDR1 KGHSH, CDR2 LQKENI. V lost 5 bases and J lost 0, with 17 bases in between. This CDR3 is built from 17 residues. The CDR3 DNA follows: TGTGCCAGCTCAGAAGACAGGCTAAACCTCTCTGGAAACACCATATATTTT. This encodes CASSEDRLNLSGNTIYF.

CDR3: CASSPPLAGANEKLFF. CDR3 sequence (DNA): TGTGCCAGCAGCCCCCCTCTCGCAGGTGCTAATGAAAAACTGTTTTTT. This chain joins TRBV3-1 (or the pseudogene TRBV3-2) and TRBJ1-4; D unclear. From germline, CDR1 is LGHDT and CDR2 YNNKEL (reference sequence). The CDR3 loop spans 16 amino acids. The V and J ends lost 4 bases and 3 bases respectively, with 15 bases between them.

J is TRBJ2-3 and V is TRBV7-8, with 9 bases lining up with TRBD2. Germline loops: CDR1 SGHVS, CDR2 FQNEAQ. The CDR3 sequence is 16 residues long. V lost 5 bases to trimming and J lost 3 bases; unmatched junction nucleotides: 9. The CDR3 sequence: CASSPRRGGLTDTQYF. The CDR3 DNA sequence: TGTGCCAGCAGCCCCCGGCGGGGGGGCTTGACAGATACGCAGTATTTT.

J is TRBJ2-5 and V is TRBV7-2; 7 bases align to TRBD1. Germline lookup yields CDR1 SGHTA and CDR2 FQGNSA. With V trimmed by 3 bases and J by 1 base, 2 bases remained unmatched. CDR3 length: 14 amino acids. In DNA, the CDR3 is TGTGCCAGCAGCTTGGGACAGACCCAAGAGACCCAGTACTTC. It encodes CASSLGQTQETQYF.

This chain joins TRBV5-4 and TRBJ2-2; the D gene is possibly TRBD2 (6 bases). The germline V and J ends were trimmed by 3 bases and 1 base, with 13 bases remaining between them. This CDR3 has 16 residues. CDR1 and CDR2 (germline): SGHNT, YYREEE (reference sequence). Written as DNA, the CDR3 is TGTGCCAGCAGCTCTAACGCGGGGAGGAACACCGGGGAGCTGTTTTTT. Translating gives CASSSNAGRNTGELFF. Full variable domain (outside the CDR3, taken from reference TRBV5-4 and TRBJ2-2): ETGVTQSPTHLIKTRGQQVTLRCSSQSGHNTVSWYQQALGQGPQFIFQYYREEENGRGNFPPRFSGLQFPNYSSELNVNALELDDSALYLCASSSNAGRNTGELFFGEGSRLTVL.

V is TRBV15 and J is TRBJ2-2; D unresolved. V was trimmed by 5 bases and J by 2 bases, leaving 15 bases between them. The length of the CDR3 is 16 residues. Germline assignment: CDR1 LNHNV and CDR2 YYDKDF (reference sequence). The CDR3 nucleotides read TGTGCCACCAGCCTAGGTAGAGCCCTCAACACCGGGGAGCTGTTTTTT. It yields the protein CATSLGRALNTGELFF.